The 13 T cell receptor beta chains below all came from one sample that was sequenced in a study of T cell responses to AZD1222 COVID-19 vaccine. Sequencing was performed with immunoSEQ multiplex PCR; in TCRdb, only in-frame clones are kept and a portion is missing. The profile shows some 120,000 clones, 87% of them singletons. The starting material was peripheral blood, obtained on day 0 of AZD1222 vaccination. The receptor source for this set is an adult in good health.

The chain is built from TRBV5-4 and TRBJ1-1; D is perhaps TRBD1 (5 bases). CDR3 size: 13 residues. The germline V gene encodes CDR1 SGHNT and CDR2 YYREEE (reference sequence). V lost 3 bases, J lost 2 bases, and 8 bases lay in between. CDR3 sequence reads: CASSSGINTEAFF. For the CDR3, the DNA is TGTGCCAGCAGCTCAGGGATCAACACTGAAGCTTTCTTT.

The chain couples TRBV10-3 to TRBJ1-2; D remains ambiguous. This CDR3 contains 17 residues. V dropped 3 bases and J dropped 4 bases, with 21 bases sitting between them. Germline V gene data show CDR1 as ENHRY and CDR2 as SYGVKD. CDR3 sequence: CAISEPTQRADVYGYTF. Written as DNA, the CDR3 is TGTGCCATCAGTGAACCTACCCAGAGGGCAGACGTCTATGGCTACACCTTC.

The rearrangement uses TRBV7-8 and TRBJ1-5; D unclear. Trimming removed 5 bases at V and 8 bases at J, with 22 bases between. The CDR3 length is 16 residues. The germline CDR1 and CDR2 sequences are SGHVS and FQNEAQ. The CDR3 here is CASSPTRGPSVKPQHF. The DNA for the CDR3 is TGTGCCAGCAGCCCTACCCGAGGACCCAGCGTCAAGCCCCAGCATTTT.

This chain connects TRBV7-9 to TRBJ1-2; TRBD1 aligns across 9 bases. Germline values: CDR1 SEHNR, CDR2 FQNEAQ (reference sequence). After removal of 5 bases from V and 1 base from J, the junction contained 5 bases not matched to a gene. The CDR3 contains 15 residues. In DNA, the CDR3 is TGTGCCAGCAGCCCCTGGACAGGGGATAACTATGGCTACACCTTC. It encodes CASSPWTGDNYGYTF.

This rearrangement joins TRBV6-4 to TRBJ2-1; D is unresolved. CDR1 and CDR2 from the germline V gene are MRHNA and SNTAGT. The CDR3 is made up of 14 amino acids. The V and J ends lost 3 bases and 4 bases respectively, with 10 bases between them. The CDR3 bases are TGTGCCAGCAGTGAAGGACCCTCTTACAATGAGCAGTTCTTC. Protein: CASSEGPSYNEQFF.

The chain has TRBV6-5 and TRBJ1-1; D is unresolved. Germline V gene sequence: CDR1 MNHEY, CDR2 SVGAGI. This CDR3 has 11 residues. The CDR3 sequence: CAHGRDTEAFF. The CDR3 DNA follows: TGTGCACACGGCCGGGACACTGAAGCTTTCTTT.

The V and J genes are TRBV7-2 and TRBJ2-7; possible D gene TRBD1, 7 bases. Germline lookup yields CDR1 SGHTA and CDR2 FQGNSA. The CDR3 covers 15 residues. V was clipped by 5 bases and J by 2 bases, with 16 bases between them. The CDR3 loop reads CASSPGGTAAYEQYF. The CDR3 bases are TGTGCCAGCAGCCCAGGGGGGACAGCGGCCTACGAGCAGTACTTC.

The rearrangement uses TRBV5-1 and TRBJ1-2, with D unresolved. The CDR3 consists of 14 residues. Germline V gene data show CDR1 as SGHRS and CDR2 as YFSETQ. With 3 bases removed from V and 6 bases from J, the gap between germline ends came to 15 bases. This chain's CDR3 is CASSSRGPSDGYTF. CDR3 coding DNA: TGCGCCAGCAGCTCCCGAGGCCCGTCGGATGGCTACACCTTC. Drawing the rest from reference TRBV5-1 and TRBJ1-2, the complete variable domain is KAGVTQTPRYLIKTRGQQVTLSCSPISGHRSVSWYQQTPGQGLQFLFEYFSETQRNKGNFPGRFSGRQFSNSRSEMNVSTLELGDSALYLCASSSRGPSDGYTFGSGTRLTVV.

This clone was found once. The chain uses TRBV2 and TRBJ2-3; D remains ambiguous. This CDR3 comprises 15 residues. V was shortened by 1 base and J by 2 bases, with 10 bases between the two germline ends. Germline V gene lookup returns CDR1 SNHLY and CDR2 FYNNEI. CDR3 residues: CASSEVRTDTDTQYF. In nucleotides, the CDR3 is TGTGCCAGCAGTGAAGTCCGCACAGACACAGATACGCAGTATTTT.

This clone was detected a few times. This sequence joins TRBV7-9 and TRBJ2-3, with unresolved D. CDR1 is SEHNR, CDR2 FQNEAQ, per germline (reference sequence). The CDR3 is made up of 16 amino acids. V lost 0 bases, J lost 3 bases, and 13 bases lay in between. CDR3 region: CASSLAYTVGTDTQYF. CDR3 sequence (DNA): TGTGCCAGCAGCTTAGCGTATACAGTGGGGACAGATACGCAGTATTTT.

The gene calls are TRBV14 and TRBJ1-4; D possibly corresponds to TRBD1 (6 bases). The germline CDR1 and CDR2 sequences are SGHDN and FVKESK. Trimming removed 4 bases from V and 5 bases from J, with 17 bases in between. The CDR3 totals 16 residues. The CDR3 sequence is CASSPHRQETNEKLFF. The CDR3 DNA follows: TGTGCCAGCAGCCCCCACCGACAGGAGACAAATGAAAAACTGTTTTTT. The whole variable domain, remainder taken from reference TRBV14 and TRBJ1-4, is EAGVTQFPSHSVIEKGQTVTLRCDPISGHDNLYWYRRVMGKEIKFLLHFVKESKQDESGMPNNRFLAERTGGTYSTLKVQPAELEDSGVYFCASSPHRQETNEKLFFGSGTQLSVL.

The chain links TRBV10-3 to TRBJ1-6, with D uncertain. Trimming removed 8 bases at V and 7 bases at J, with 18 bases between. Germline loops: CDR1 ENHRY, CDR2 SYGVKD. CDR3 length: 15 residues. CDR3 nucleotides: TGTGCCATCTCTGCGGCTTCCTTCGAGAATTCACCCCTCCACTTT. It encodes CAISAASFENSPLHF.

The V and J genes are TRBV27 and TRBJ1-2; 9 nucleotides match TRBD1. Germline lookup yields CDR1 MNHEY and CDR2 SMNVEV (reference sequence). J was trimmed by 7 bases and V by 5 bases; bases with no gene match: 8. There are 14 residues in the CDR3. Here the CDR3 reads CASSPWGQGTGYTF. The CDR3 DNA sequence: TGTGCCAGCAGTCCTTGGGGACAGGGCACTGGCTACACCTTC.